A single sample is the source of the 25 T cell receptor beta chains below, sequenced in a study of T cell repertoires in cytomegalovirus infection. TCRdb reanalysed the reads using MiXCR and keeps one entry per CDR3 protein. The sample carries hundreds of thousands of distinct CDR3 sequences, approximately 25% recorded once. Sequenced input: CD8+ T cells from PBMCs. All receptors derive from a human donor in good health (CMV status not recorded). Some clones in this sample may be carry-over from other donors' samples.

Comments on this clonotype: The junction departs from the called germline gene at one end, perhaps through a read error. The gene calls are TRBV28 and TRBJ1-5, with D maybe TRBD1 (5 bases). CDR1 MDHEN and CDR2 SYDVKM come from the germline V gene. The CDR3 has 15 amino acids. CDR3 region: CTSSLWGVGVQPQHF. The CDR3 DNA follows: TGTACCAGCAGTTTATGGGGAGTGGGGGTGCAGCCCCAGCATTTT.

This clonotype was picked up a small number of times. A much larger clone is a single base away; this may be a read error. The rearrangement uses TRBV12-3 or TRBV12-4 and TRBJ1-4; D gene unclear. V was shortened by 1 base and J by 11 bases, with 5 bases between the two germline ends. This CDR3 has 11 amino acids. The CDR3 nucleotides read TGTGCCAGCAGTTTAGACGATAAACTGTTTTTT. Its translation is CASSLDDKLFF.

This clonotype has more than one count but fewer than ten. The V call is TRBV6-6, the J call TRBJ2-6; 7 bases fit TRBD1. This CDR3 contains 18 residues. Germline values: CDR1 MNHNY, CDR2 SVGAGI (reference sequence). Trimming at V came to 0 bases and at J to 4 bases, leaving 9 bases not matched to a gene. The CDR3 reads CASSYSPLTGYGANVLTF. CDR3 bases: TGTGCCAGCAGTTACTCCCCCCTGACAGGGTACGGGGCCAACGTCCTGACTTTC.

This clonotype has ten or more counts. The chain is built from TRBV7-2 and TRBJ2-5, with 16 bases matching TRBD2. In germline, CDR1 is SGHTA, CDR2 FQGNSA. CDR3 length: 17 amino acids. J gave up 4 bases and V 6 bases, and 8 bases lay outside the gene matches. As DNA, the CDR3 is TGTGCCAGCAGTTCCGGGACTAGCGGGGGGGCCGGAGAGACCCAGTACTTC. Amino acid sequence: CASSSGTSGGAGETQYF.

This clonotype has a count of ten or more. The DNA of the CDR3 is TGTGCCAGCAGCTTCTCGGGACAGAAGAACACTGAAGCTTTCTTT. As protein: CASSFSGQKNTEAFF. This chain connects TRBV7-9 to TRBJ1-1; 7 bases map to TRBD1. V was clipped by 3 bases and J by 1 base; unmatched bases: 5. This CDR3 spans 15 amino acids. Per the germline V gene, CDR1 is SEHNR and CDR2 is FQNEAQ (reference sequence).

This clonotype was counted a few times. The J gene is TRBJ2-7, the V gene TRBV27; D may be TRBD2 (5 bases). Germline CDR1 reads MNHEY; CDR2 reads SMNVEV (reference sequence). The CDR3 runs to 10 residues. Trimming stripped 9 bases from V and 11 bases from J, with 14 bases between. The CDR3 region is CASVGDLKYV. The CDR3 coding sequence is TGTGCCAGTGTGGGAGACTTGAAGTACGTC.

This clonotype occurred a few times. The chain carries TRBV19 and TRBJ2-7; D may be TRBD2 (5 bases). Germline CDR1 reads LNHDA; CDR2 reads SQIVND (reference sequence). The CDR3 is 14 amino acids. V was trimmed by 8 bases and J by 1 base, leaving 15 bases between them. The CDR3 is CASLAEDGSYEQYF. Here the CDR3 DNA reads TGTGCCAGTCTAGCAGAGGATGGATCCTACGAGCAGTACTTC.

This chain uses TRBV6-2 or TRBV6-3 with TRBJ2-4, with 7 bases fitting TRBD1. The germline gives CDR1 MNHEY, CDR2 SVGEGT. This CDR3 has 17 residues. With 2 bases clipped from V and 0 bases from J, the junction kept 7 bases outside the gene matches. CDR3 in amino acids: CASSYPPQGLAKNIQYF. In nucleotides, the CDR3 is TGTGCCAGCAGTTACCCGCCACAGGGGCTAGCCAAAAACATTCAGTACTTC.

Regarding this clonotype: Being one base from a much bigger clone, this may be a read error. The chain links TRBV11-1 to TRBJ2-7, with 10 bases aligning to TRBD1. Germline trimming cut 5 bases from V and 2 bases from J; bases unmatched to any gene: 9. CDR3 length: 16 residues. Germline V gives CDR1 SGHAT, CDR2 FQDESV (reference sequence). CDR3 residues: CASSPAGTGDAYEQYV. As DNA, the CDR3 is TGTGCCAGCAGCCCCGCCGGGACAGGGGACGCCTACGAGCAGTACGTC.

This clonotype was seen once. The V gene is TRBV28, the J gene TRBJ2-6; D remains ambiguous. Trimming removed 1 base at V and 0 bases at J, with 7 bases between. The germline V gene has CDR1 MDHEN and CDR2 SYDVKM. This CDR3 has 16 amino acids. This CDR3 reads CASSLLLVSGANVLTF. In DNA form, the CDR3 reads TGTGCCAGCAGTTTATTACTGGTCTCTGGGGCCAACGTCCTGACTTTC.

The genes are TRBV27 and TRBJ2-3; D may be TRBD1 (6 bases). Trimming cost V 7 bases and J 3 bases, with 17 bases left between them. Germline V gene lookup returns CDR1 MNHEY and CDR2 SMNVEV (reference sequence). The CDR3 covers 15 residues. CDR3 in amino acids: CASMKGRGKTDTQYF. CDR3 coding DNA: TGTGCCAGCATGAAGGGCAGGGGAAAAACAGATACGCAGTATTTT.

In its sample, this clonotype was seen a few times. V usage is TRBV7-3 and J usage is TRBJ1-1; D is unresolved. The CDR3 spans 13 residues. Per the germline V gene, CDR1 is SGHTA and CDR2 is FQGTGA. V lost 0 bases and J 5 bases, leaving 7 bases between the germline ends. For the CDR3, the DNA is TGTGCCAGCAGCTTAACGGCCGGGACTGAAGCTTTCTTT. Translated: CASSLTAGTEAFF.

This chain joins TRBV27 and TRBJ2-1; possibly TRBD2 for D (7 bases). Germline CDR1 reads MNHEY; CDR2 reads SMNVEV (reference sequence). The CDR3 has 15 amino acids. Trimming removed 6 bases at V and 6 bases at J, with 18 bases between. This chain's CDR3 is CASRVGGADSNEQFF. As DNA, the CDR3 is TGTGCCAGCAGGGTGGGGGGGGCGGATTCCAATGAGCAGTTCTTC.

The chain links TRBV20-1 to TRBJ1-6, with D tentatively TRBD1 (6 bases). Germline V gene sequence: CDR1 DFQATT, CDR2 SNEGSKA (reference sequence). The germline V and J ends were trimmed by 0 bases and 5 bases, with 17 bases remaining between them. The CDR3 runs to 17 residues. CDR3 coding DNA: TGCAGTGCTAGAGATTTCAACAGGGCCTTTAATAATTCACCCCTCCACTTT. It yields the protein CSARDFNRAFNNSPLHF.

In this sample, this clonotype turned up once. The rearrangement links TRBV2 to TRBJ1-4; D gene ambiguous. Deletions cut 6 bases from V and 0 bases from J, with 11 bases between. Germline-derived CDR1 and CDR2 are SNHLY and FYNNEI. CDR3 length equals 15 residues. CDR3 loop: CASRVNSATNEKLFF. CDR3 DNA: TGTGCCAGCAGAGTGAACAGTGCAACTAATGAAAAACTGTTTTTT.

About this clonotype itself: Mismatch with germline at one junction end may stem from a read error. V is TRBV5-4 and J is TRBJ2-4, with unresolved D. CDR3 size: 14 residues. Germline V gene lookup returns CDR1 SGHNT and CDR2 YYREEE (reference sequence). CDR3 DNA sequence: TGTGCCAGCAGCCCGCTTCCTGCTTCCGGCATAGGTAACTTC. This gives the protein CASSPLPASGIGNF.

The chain joins TRBV5-1 to TRBJ2-3, with D hard to call. This CDR3 spans 16 amino acids. The V gene's germline CDR1 is SGHRS and CDR2 YFSETQ. The ends were cut back, 0 bases at V and 1 base at J, with 12 bases in the middle. This CDR3 reads CASSLAPGEGTDTQYF. The CDR3 DNA follows: TGCGCCAGCAGCTTGGCCCCAGGCGAGGGCACAGATACGCAGTATTTT.

Ten or more counts support this clonotype. The chain is built from TRBV18 and TRBJ2-5; D remains unclear. The V end was cut by 5 bases, the J end by 2 bases, with 15 bases between. Looked up from germline, CDR1 is KGHSH and CDR2 is LQKENI. The CDR3 sequence is 15 residues long. Here the CDR3 reads CASSAGQDDQETQYF. The CDR3 region has the DNA TGTGCCAGCTCAGCCGGGCAGGACGATCAAGAGACCCAGTACTTC.

Only a few counts were recorded for this clonotype. This chain joins TRBV7-9 and TRBJ2-1, with D uncertain. CDR1 SEHNR and CDR2 FQNEAQ come from the germline V gene (reference sequence). Trimming removed 1 base at V and 9 bases at J, with 7 bases between. This CDR3 is 12 amino acids long. The chain's CDR3 is CASSLERAEQFF. In DNA, the CDR3 is TGTGCCAGCAGCTTAGAGAGAGCTGAGCAGTTCTTC. The full variable domain, with the rest looked up from reference TRBV7-9 and TRBJ2-1, is DTGVSQNPRHKITKRGQNVTFRCDPISEHNRLYWYRQTLGQGPEFLTYFQNEAQLEKSRLLSDRFSAERPKGSFSTLEIQRTEQGDSAMYLCASSLERAEQFFGPGTRLTVL.

The V call is TRBV5-4, the J call TRBJ2-7, with TRBD2 matching 10 bases. Germline V gives CDR1 SGHNT, CDR2 YYREEE (reference sequence). CDR3 size: 18 residues. The ends lost 7 bases at V and 0 bases at J; junction bases unmatched: 16. Here the CDR3 reads CASRPEGAGGPSSYEQYF. CDR3 bases: TGTGCCAGCCGCCCGGAAGGAGCGGGGGGGCCGTCCTCCTACGAGCAGTACTTC. The full variable domain, its missing parts supplied by reference TRBV5-4 and TRBJ2-7, is ETGVTQSPTHLIKTRGQQVTLRCSSQSGHNTVSWYQQALGQGPQFIFQYYREEENGRGNFPPRFSGLQFPNYSSELNVNALELDDSALYLCASRPEGAGGPSSYEQYFGPGTRLTVT.

Details on this clonotype: A clone one base away is much larger, so this may be a read error. The chain combines TRBV7-9 with TRBJ1-2, with 8 positions matching TRBD1. The V gene's germline CDR1 is SEHNR and CDR2 FQNEAQ (reference sequence). The CDR3 has 16 amino acids. The CDR3 region has the DNA TGTGCCAGCAGCGCAACCGACAGGGGACTTAACTATGTCTACACCTTC. As protein: CASSATDRGLNYVYTF.

For this clonotype: A much larger clone is a single base away; this may be a read error. The chain recombines TRBV7-8 with TRBJ2-3; D is possibly TRBD1 (6 bases). The J call is doubtful: the DNA matches TRBJ1-5 better. Germline V gene sequence: CDR1 SGHVS, CDR2 FQNEAQ. This CDR3 is 17 amino acids long. The CDR3: CASSPRWAGGGPDTQHF. CDR3 coding DNA: TGTGCCAGCAGCCCTCGATGGGCGGGCGGGGGCCCAGATACGCAGCATTTT.

This chain links TRBV2 with TRBJ2-1; D gene ambiguous. Looked up from germline, CDR1 is SNHLY and CDR2 is FYNNEI. V lost 2 bases to trimming and J lost 9 bases, with 14 bases between them. The length of the CDR3 is 14 residues. In nucleotides, the CDR3 is TGTGCCAGCAGTGAATTCCCGGGTTGGGGTGAGCAGTTCTTC. As protein: CASSEFPGWGEQFF.

The J gene is TRBJ2-7, the V gene TRBV20-1; D call uncertain. The CDR3 runs 13 residues. Germline V lookup: CDR1 DFQATT, CDR2 SNEGSKA (reference sequence). Between the trimmed V and J ends, which lost 1 base and 0 bases, there was a span of 7 bases. CDR3 in amino acids: CSARVVSSYEQYF. CDR3 nucleotides: TGCAGTGCTAGAGTTGTGAGCTCCTACGAGCAGTACTTC.

This sequence joins TRBV14 and TRBJ1-1; 9 nucleotides match TRBD1. Germline V lookup: CDR1 SGHDN, CDR2 FVKESK. The CDR3 runs 17 residues. V dropped 3 bases and J dropped 2; count of bases not matched to a gene: 10. The DNA of the CDR3 is TGTGCCAGCAGCCAGGCGCCTTGGACAGGGGATAACACTGAAGCTTTCTTT. The encoded protein is CASSQAPWTGDNTEAFF.